These 10 T cell receptor beta chains originate from one sample sequenced in a study of cytomegalovirus exposure and HLA in healthy donors. 60 Vbeta and 13 Jbeta primers were used in PCR. Assay used: immunoSEQ multiplex PCR; TCRdb lists only in-frame clones, some missing. This repertoire shows some 98,000 clones, about 76% found once; its top ten account for more than 7%. The sequenced sample was PBMCs. The receptor set was obtained from a human donor in good health.

This chain connects TRBV28 to TRBJ1-2; 7 bases map to TRBD1. This CDR3 region has 16 residues. In germline, CDR1 is MDHEN, CDR2 SYDVKM. The trim removed 7 bases at V and 1 base at J, leaving 12 bases unmatched. CDR3 DNA: TGTGCCAGCAACAACCTCCGGGACAGTCTTAACTATGGCTACACCTTC. Amino acid sequence: CASNNLRDSLNYGYTF.

V and J are TRBV27 and TRBJ2-2, with 9 bases that match TRBD1. There are 17 residues in the CDR3. Per the germline V gene, CDR1 is MNHEY and CDR2 is SMNVEV (reference sequence). The V and J ends lost 0 bases and 4 bases, in that order; junction bases with no gene match: 6. The CDR3 sequence: CASSLSWTGVGTGELFF. In DNA, the CDR3 is TGTGCCAGCAGTTTATCGTGGACAGGGGTGGGCACCGGGGAGCTGTTTTTT.

The V call is TRBV5-1, the J call TRBJ1-2, with D perhaps matching TRBD1 (6 bases). Germline V gives CDR1 SGHRS, CDR2 YFSETQ. The CDR3 consists of 15 residues. V was pared by 0 bases and J by 4 bases, with 13 bases between. CDR3 DNA: TGCGCCAGCAGCTTGGCCTTATGGGACACCTATGGCTACACCTTC. It specifies CASSLALWDTYGYTF. Full variable domain (rest looked up from reference TRBV5-1 and TRBJ1-2): KAGVTQTPRYLIKTRGQQVTLSCSPISGHRSVSWYQQTPGQGLQFLFEYFSETQRNKGNFPGRFSGRQFSNSRSEMNVSTLELGDSALYLCASSLALWDTYGYTFGSGTRLTVV.

The chain recombines TRBV15 with TRBJ2-7; TRBD1 aligns across 9 bases. CDR1 is LNHNV, CDR2 YYDKDF, per germline (reference sequence). The CDR3 spans 15 residues. V was clipped by 5 bases and J by 2 bases; unmatched bases: 7. CDR3 loop: CATSGRDRVTYEQYF. DNA of the CDR3: TGTGCCACCAGCGGTCGGGACAGGGTTACCTACGAGCAGTACTTC. Using reference TRBV15 and TRBJ2-7 for the parts outside the CDR3, the full variable domain is DAMVIQNPRYQVTQFGKPVTLSCSQTLNHNVMYWYQQKSSQAPKLLFHYYDKDFNNEADTPDNFQSRRPNTSFCFLDIRSPGLGDTAMYLCATSGRDRVTYEQYFGPGTRLTVT.

The rearrangement links TRBV7-3 to TRBJ2-3; 14 positions match TRBD2. CDR1 SGHTA and CDR2 FQGTGA come from the germline V gene. V lost 4 bases and J lost 0; bases outside the gene matches: 18. There are 22 residues in the CDR3. CDR3 sequence (DNA): TGTGCCAGCAGCTCGCCCGGACTAGCGGGGGGTCCGTCACGAGTCAGCACAGATACGCAGTATTTT. This gives the protein CASSSPGLAGGPSRVSTDTQYF.

This rearrangement joins TRBV6-5 to TRBJ1-5, with D tentatively TRBD1 (5 bases). Trimming cost V 6 bases and J 4 bases, with 10 bases left between them. From germline, CDR1 is MNHEY and CDR2 SVGAGI. The CDR3 is 13 residues long. The CDR3 loop is CASRNRQNQPQHF. In DNA form, the CDR3 reads TGTGCCAGCAGAAACAGGCAGAATCAGCCCCAGCATTTT.

The chain combines TRBV27 with TRBJ1-4; unclear D gene. The CDR3 spans 15 residues. Per germline, CDR1 MNHEY and CDR2 SMNVEV (reference sequence). V was cut by 8 bases and J by 3 bases, with 16 bases left in between. Here the CDR3 DNA reads TGTGCCAGCGCCCGGCGGGGTTCTTCTAATGAAAAACTGTTTTTT. Protein: CASARRGSSNEKLFF.

This chain joins TRBV27 and TRBJ2-2, with TRBD2 matching 11 bases. CDR1 and CDR2 from the germline V gene are MNHEY and SMNVEV (reference sequence). The CDR3 covers 16 residues. The V gene end was trimmed by 7 bases and the J gene end by 5 bases; junction bases not matched to a gene: 9. CDR3 DNA sequence: TGTGCCAGCATCAAACTAGCGGGAGTACAGACCGGGGAGCTGTTTTTT. Its translation: CASIKLAGVQTGELFF.

This clone appeared a few times. The J gene is TRBJ2-1, the V gene TRBV15, with 13 bases that match TRBD2. Trimming at V came to 0 bases and at J to 8 bases, leaving 4 bases not matched to a gene. Germline V lookup: CDR1 LNHNV, CDR2 YYDKDF (reference sequence). This CDR3 contains 16 residues. The CDR3 DNA is TGTGCCACCAGCAGAGATGGACTAGCGGGAGCGGATGAGCAGTTCTTC. This encodes CATSRDGLAGADEQFF.

The V gene is TRBV25-1, the J gene TRBJ1-2; 9 bases fit TRBD1. V dropped 5 bases and J dropped 8; count of bases not matched to a gene: 9. The CDR3 is 14 amino acids. Germline values: CDR1 MGHDK, CDR2 SYGVNS. The CDR3 DNA reads TGTGCCAGCAGTAGGACAGGGGAATCGCAAGGCTACACCTTC. It translates to CASSRTGESQGYTF.